The rows below give T cell receptor beta chains drawn from one sample of a study of shared clonotypes between healthy human individuals. Libraries were prepared by immunoSEQ multiplex PCR; TCRdb keeps only in-frame clonotypes and omits some of them. The sample has 450,000 to 500,000 clones; 79% are singletons. Sequencing was performed on PBMCs. The receptors were gathered from a woman aged 40 to 50 in good health. Some clones in this sample may be carry-over from other donors' samples. CDR3s include the opening cysteine and the closing phenylalanine or tryptophan. D genes are given only for firm matches. Only some rows state a clone size, as once, few, many or a class for expanded clones.

D: .
length: 15
J: TRBJ2-7
size: .
V: TRBV23-1
CDR3: CASSRRGMGLYEQYF
DNA: TGCGCCAGCAGTCGGCGGGGCATGGGATTGTACGAGCAGTACTTC

D: TRBD2
length: 14
J: TRBJ2-1
size: .
V: TRBV2
CDR3: CASSEAGAHNEQFF
DNA: TGTGCCAGCAGTGAGGCGGGAGCACACAATGAGCAGTTCTTC

D: .
length: 14
J: TRBJ2-7
size: .
V: TRBV18
CDR3: CASSPGGQTYEQYF
DNA: TGTGCCAGCTCACCGGGGGGACAGACCTACGAGCAGTACTTC

D: .
length: 14
J: TRBJ2-7
size: few
V: TRBV29-1
CDR3: CSVGNRVSSYEQYF
DNA: TGCAGCGTGGGGAACAGGGTATCCTCCTACGAGCAGTACTTC

D: TRBD2
length: 15
J: TRBJ2-1
size: .
V: TRBV19
CDR3: CASSIFSGSFNEQFF
DNA: TGTGCCAGTAGTATATTTAGCGGGAGCTTTAATGAGCAGTTCTTC

D: .
length: 15
J: TRBJ2-7
size: .
V: TRBV4-1
CDR3: CASSQVVDPSYEQYF
DNA: TGCGCCAGCAGCCAAGTTGTAGATCCCTCCTACGAGCAGTACTTC

D: TRBD1
length: 14
J: TRBJ2-2
size: .
V: TRBV6-1
CDR3: CASRDRGDTGELFF
DNA: TGTGCCAGCAGGGACAGGGGGGACACCGGGGAGCTGTTTTTT

D: TRBD1
length: 15
J: TRBJ2-1
size: .
V: TRBV2
CDR3: CASSADRGFYNEQFF
DNA: TGTGCCAGCAGTGCAGACAGGGGTTTTTACAATGAGCAGTTCTTC

D: TRBD2
length: 16
J: TRBJ2-1
size: .
V: TRBV7-9
CDR3: CASSLGGSRSYNEQFF
DNA: TGTGCCAGCAGCTTAGGCGGGAGCAGGTCCTACAATGAGCAGTTCTTC

D: TRBD1
length: 15
J: TRBJ2-7
size: .
V: TRBV19
CDR3: CASSLRTGAYYEQYF
DNA: TGTGCCAGTAGTCTACGGACAGGGGCGTACTACGAGCAGTACTTC

D: .
length: 14
J: TRBJ1-4
size: .
V: TRBV11-2
CDR3: CASSLEHRASQLFF
DNA: TGTGCCAGCAGCTTAGAACACAGGGCCTCACAACTGTTTTTT

D: TRBD2
length: 17
J: TRBJ2-7
size: .
V: TRBV19
CDR3: CASSKYSGTSGSYEQYF
DNA: TGTGCCAGTAGTAAATACTCCGGGACTAGCGGATCCTACGAGCAGTACTTC

D: TRBD1
length: 15
J: TRBJ2-7
size: .
V: TRBV7-2
CDR3: CASSGRGTGRYEQYF
DNA: TGTGCCAGCAGCGGCAGAGGGACAGGGCGATACGAGCAGTACTTC

D: .
length: 14
J: TRBJ1-2
size: .
V: TRBV10-3
CDR3: CAISESDGAGGYTF
DNA: TGTGCCATCAGTGAGTCCGACGGGGCAGGAGGCTACACCTTC

D: TRBD2
length: 13
J: TRBJ2-1
size: once
V: TRBV11-1
CDR3: CASSLGGSGEQFF
DNA: TGTGCCAGCAGCTTAGGCGGGAGCGGTGAGCAGTTCTTC

D: .
length: 15
J: TRBJ2-1
size: .
V: TRBV9
CDR3: CASSVALPGQGEQFF
DNA: TGTGCCAGCAGCGTAGCGCTACCGGGGCAGGGTGAGCAGTTCTTC

D: TRBD1
length: 13
J: TRBJ1-1
size: .
V: TRBV7-2
CDR3: CASNDRGKNEAFF
DNA: TGTGCCAGCAACGACAGGGGTAAGAATGAAGCTTTCTTT

D: .
length: 14
J: TRBJ2-2
size: once
V: TRBV5-1
CDR3: CASSLAKGTGELFF
DNA: TGCGCCAGCAGCTTGGCCAAGGGTACCGGGGAGCTGTTTTTT

D: .
length: 15
J: TRBJ2-3
size: once
V: TRBV30
CDR3: CAWSVPAAVTDTQYF
DNA: TGTGCCTGGAGTGTACCTGCGGCCGTCACAGATACGCAGTATTTT

D: TRBD1
length: 18
J: TRBJ1-3
size: .
V: TRBV18
CDR3: CASSQTPGQHLTGNTIYF
DNA: TGTGCCAGCTCACAAACTCCGGGACAGCACTTAACTGGAAACACCATATATTTT

D: TRBD2
length: 18
J: TRBJ2-5
size: .
V: TRBV4-1
CDR3: CASSQDQSLAGLGETQYF
DNA: TGCGCCAGCAGCCAAGATCAGTCCCTAGCGGGATTGGGGGAGACCCAGTACTTC

D: .
length: 15
J: TRBJ2-2
size: few
V: TRBV9
CDR3: CASSERTGSTGELFF
DNA: TGTGCCAGCAGCGAGAGGACTGGATCTACCGGGGAGCTGTTTTTT

D: TRBD2
length: 15
J: TRBJ2-2
size: .
V: TRBV2
CDR3: CASSVAGGDTGELFF
DNA: TGTGCCAGCAGTGTAGCGGGAGGGGACACCGGGGAGCTGTTTTTT

D: .
length: 14
J: TRBJ1-3
size: .
V: TRBV9
CDR3: CASSGIGSGNTIYF
DNA: TGTGCCAGCAGCGGAATTGGCTCTGGAAACACCATATATTTT

D: .
length: 13
J: TRBJ1-1
size: .
V: TRBV7-2
CDR3: CASSGQTNTEAFF
DNA: TGTGCCAGCAGCGGACAGACGAACACTGAAGCTTTCTTT

D: .
length: 13
J: TRBJ2-5
size: .
V: TRBV7-3
CDR3: CASSRDSEETQYF
DNA: TGTGCCAGCAGTAGGGACTCCGAGGAGACCCAGTACTTC

D: .
length: 14
J: TRBJ2-1
size: .
V: TRBV30
CDR3: CAWSLSLAHNEQFF
DNA: TGTGCCTGGAGTCTCTCGCTAGCTCACAATGAGCAGTTCTTC

D: TRBD1
length: 11
J: TRBJ1-2
size: .
V: TRBV30
CDR3: CAWQGGVGYTF
DNA: TGTGCCTGGCAGGGGGGAGTTGGCTACACCTTC

D: .
length: 14
J: TRBJ1-2
size: few
V: TRBV6-6
CDR3: CASSPSSVNYGYTF
DNA: TGTGCCAGCAGCCCGTCGTCCGTAAACTATGGCTACACCTTC

D: TRBD1
length: 14
J: TRBJ2-7
size: .
V: TRBV7-2
CDR3: CASSKAGTDYEQYF
DNA: TGTGCCAGCAGCAAGGCCGGGACAGACTACGAGCAGTACTTC

D: .
length: 15
J: TRBJ2-7
size: .
V: TRBV5-4
CDR3: CASSLGNRASYEQYF
DNA: TGTGCCAGCAGCTTGGGTAACAGGGCTTCCTACGAGCAGTACTTC

D: .
length: 16
J: TRBJ2-7
size: few
V: TRBV6-5
CDR3: CASSSRWTPLVDEQYF
DNA: TGTGCCAGCAGTTCTCGATGGACTCCCCTGGTAGACGAGCAGTACTTC

D: TRBD2
length: 19
J: TRBJ2-1
size: once
V: TRBV10-3
CDR3: CAISERASGRATTYNEQFF
DNA: TGTGCCATCAGCGAGCGGGCTAGCGGGAGGGCCACGACCTACAATGAGCAGTTCTTC

D: TRBD2
length: 16
J: TRBJ2-3
size: .
V: TRBV7-2
CDR3: CASSLGAGGPTDTQYF
DNA: TGTGCCAGCAGCTTAGGGGCGGGAGGGCCGACAGATACGCAGTATTTT

D: TRBD1
length: 16
J: TRBJ2-1
size: many
V: TRBV10-3
CDR3: CAISHSGTGDYNEQFF
DNA: TGTGCCATCAGTCATTCCGGGACAGGGGATTACAATGAGCAGTTCTTC

D: .
length: 16
J: TRBJ1-1
size: .
V: TRBV14
CDR3: CASSQYPMTANTEAFF
DNA: TGTGCCAGCAGCCAATACCCCATGACAGCGAACACTGAAGCTTTCTTT

D: .
length: 13
J: TRBJ2-7
size: once
V: TRBV9
CDR3: CASSVGGSDEQYF
DNA: TGTGCCAGCAGCGTGGGGGGCTCGGACGAGCAGTACTTC

D: TRBD2
length: 16
J: TRBJ2-2
size: many
V: TRBV30
CDR3: CAWTLGLAGVAGELFF
DNA: TGTGCCTGGACCCTAGGGCTAGCGGGAGTGGCCGGGGAGCTGTTTTTT

D: TRBD2
length: 16
J: TRBJ2-2
size: .
V: TRBV6-6
CDR3: CASSLRLAGVNGELFF
DNA: TGTGCCAGCAGTTTAAGACTAGCGGGAGTTAACGGGGAGCTGTTTTTT

D: TRBD1
length: 15
J: TRBJ2-1
size: .
V: TRBV29-1
CDR3: CSGHRGTLQYNEQFF
DNA: TGCAGCGGCCACAGGGGGACGCTGCAGTACAATGAGCAGTTCTTC

D: .
length: 11
J: TRBJ2-2
size: few
V: TRBV2
CDR3: CASDATGELFF
DNA: TGTGCCAGCGACGCCACCGGGGAGCTGTTTTTT

D: .
length: 15
J: TRBJ1-5
size: .
V: TRBV9
CDR3: CASINAGREDQPQHF
DNA: TGTGCCAGCATCAACGCCGGACGGGAGGATCAGCCCCAGCATTTT

D: TRBD2
length: 17
J: TRBJ2-7
size: .
V: TRBV7-2
CDR3: CASSLAAAGLTSYEQYF
DNA: TGTGCCAGCAGCTTAGCCGCGGCGGGACTAACTTCCTACGAGCAGTACTTC

D: .
length: 14
J: TRBJ2-7
size: .
V: TRBV9
CDR3: CASTKDGSSYEQYF
DNA: TGTGCCAGCACCAAAGACGGCAGCTCCTACGAGCAGTACTTC

D: .
length: 15
J: TRBJ2-7
size: .
V: TRBV27
CDR3: CASSLSRGHPYEQYF
DNA: TGTGCCAGCAGTTTATCGAGAGGACACCCCTACGAGCAGTACTTC

D: .
length: 14
J: TRBJ1-1
size: .
V: TRBV2
CDR3: CASSEADLNTEAFF
DNA: TGTGCCAGCAGTGAGGCGGATCTGAACACTGAAGCTTTCTTT

D: .
length: 13
J: TRBJ1-1
size: few
V: TRBV30
CDR3: CAWSGRDSPEAFF
DNA: TGTGCCTGGAGCGGCAGGGATAGTCCTGAAGCTTTCTTT